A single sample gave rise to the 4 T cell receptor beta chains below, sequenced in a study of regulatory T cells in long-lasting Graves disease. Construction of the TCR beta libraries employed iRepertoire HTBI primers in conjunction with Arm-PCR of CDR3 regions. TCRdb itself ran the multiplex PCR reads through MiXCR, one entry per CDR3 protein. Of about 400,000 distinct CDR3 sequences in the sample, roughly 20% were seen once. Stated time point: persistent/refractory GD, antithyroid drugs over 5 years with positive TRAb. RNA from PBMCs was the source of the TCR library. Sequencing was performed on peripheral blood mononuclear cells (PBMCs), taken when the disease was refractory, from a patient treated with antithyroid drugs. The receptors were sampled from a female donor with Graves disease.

For the CDR3, the DNA is TGCGCCAGCAGCCAAGTTGAGGGACAGGGGTACGAGCAGTACTTC. Its translation: CASSQVEGQGYEQYF. This chain joins TRBV4-1 and TRBJ2-7; 10 bases line up with TRBD1. CDR1 is MGHRA, CDR2 YSYEKL, per germline. This CDR3 is 15 amino acids long. V was pared by 1 base and J by 4 bases, with 4 bases of the junction left unmatched.

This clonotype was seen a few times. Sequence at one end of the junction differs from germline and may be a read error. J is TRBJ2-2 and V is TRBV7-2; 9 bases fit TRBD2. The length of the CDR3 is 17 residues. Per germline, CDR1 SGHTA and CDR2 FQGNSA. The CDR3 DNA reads TGTGCCAGCAGCTTAGTAGCCGGACTAGCGAAAACCGGGGAGCTGTTTTTT. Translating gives CASSLVAGLAKTGELFF.

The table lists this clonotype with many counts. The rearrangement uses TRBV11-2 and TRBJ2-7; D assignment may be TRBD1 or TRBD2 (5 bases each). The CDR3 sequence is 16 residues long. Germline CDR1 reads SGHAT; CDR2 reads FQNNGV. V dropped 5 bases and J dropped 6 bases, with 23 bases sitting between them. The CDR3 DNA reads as TGTGCCAGCAGCACTAACGGTTGGGGAGTAAGGGGCGAGCAGTACTTC. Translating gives CASSTNGWGVRGEQYF.

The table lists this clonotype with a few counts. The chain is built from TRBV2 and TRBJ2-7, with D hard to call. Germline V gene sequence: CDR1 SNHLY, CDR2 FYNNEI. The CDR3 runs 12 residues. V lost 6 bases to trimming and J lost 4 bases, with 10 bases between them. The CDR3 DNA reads TGTGCCAGCAGAGGAGAAGGGTACGAGCAGTACTTC. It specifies CASRGEGYEQYF.